The 26 T cell receptor beta chains below all came from one sample that was sequenced in a study of T cells in Graves' hyperthyroidism and ophthalmopathy. Amplified TCR beta CDR3 regions derived from RNA transcripts. Primed by the HTBI set, a first-round RT-PCR was run on the TCR CDR3. TCRdb re-called the multiplex PCR reads with MiXCR, one entry per CDR3 protein. The data contain about 350,000 distinct CDR3 sequences, 18% of them singletons. Material for sequencing was blood. The receptors come from a middle-aged woman with Graves' ophthalmopathy.

This clonotype was counted at least ten times. The CDR3 loop reads CASSTDSTRTGELFF. The CDR3, as DNA: TGTGCCAGCAGTACTGACTCAACGCGGACCGGGGAGCTGTTTTTT. The rearrangement uses TRBV14 and TRBJ2-2; the D is unclear. The CDR3 runs to 15 residues. V was cut by 6 bases and J by 5 bases, with 16 bases left in between. Germline-derived CDR1 and CDR2 are SGHDN and FVKESK.

The chain employs TRBV11-1 and TRBJ2-2; weak D call: TRBD1 (6 bases). The CDR3 is 18 amino acids. Germline CDR1 is SGHAT and CDR2 is FQDESV (reference sequence). V lost 1 base and J lost 7, with 22 bases in between. CDR3 nucleotides: TGTGCCAGCAGCTTAGGATCCTTCAGGGGCCTTCGGAACGGGGAGCTGTTTTTT. Amino acid sequence: CASSLGSFRGLRNGELFF.

The sample holds many counts of this clonotype. V and J are TRBV2 and TRBJ1-5; 7 bases are a match to TRBD1. Germline V gene sequence: CDR1 SNHLY, CDR2 FYNNEI. The CDR3 totals 13 residues. V dropped 6 bases and J dropped 3; count of bases not matched to a gene: 2. CDR3 DNA: TGTGCCAGCAGCGGACAGGTCAATCAGCCCCAGCATTTT. Translated: CASSGQVNQPQHF.

This clonotype was detected many times. The chain is built from TRBV19 and TRBJ2-2, with 11 bases fitting TRBD2. This CDR3 contains 15 residues. Germline CDR1 and CDR2: LNHDA and SQIVND (reference sequence). V was clipped by 6 bases and J by 6 bases; unmatched bases: 6. CDR3 bases: TGTGCCAGTAGCCTTACTAGCGGGAGTGCCGGGGAGCTGTTTTTT. The encoded protein is CASSLTSGSAGELFF.

This clonotype was picked up a small number of times. The rearrangement uses TRBV2 and TRBJ1-6; the D is unclear. CDR1 SNHLY and CDR2 FYNNEI come from the germline V gene. The CDR3 extends over 14 amino acids. Trimming removed 7 bases at V and 7 bases at J, with 14 bases between. CDR3 sequence reads: CASTQVRWNSPLHF. The CDR3 DNA sequence: TGTGCCAGCACCCAGGTTAGGTGGAATTCACCCCTCCACTTT.

This clonotype was observed many times. The chain joins TRBV27 to TRBJ2-2; D is possibly TRBD2 (6 bases). The ends were cut back, 7 bases at V and 4 bases at J, with 25 bases in the middle. Germline values: CDR1 MNHEY, CDR2 SMNVEV (reference sequence). This CDR3 is built from 18 residues. CDR3 region: CASTLIGVPGAVTGELFF. Written as DNA, the CDR3 is TGTGCCAGCACCCTGATCGGTGTCCCGGGAGCGGTCACCGGGGAGCTGTTTTTT.

This clonotype was recorded many times. The rearrangement joins TRBV28 to TRBJ1-2, with unresolved D. V lost 7 bases and J 4 bases, leaving 22 bases between the germline ends. Germline V CDR1 and CDR2: MDHEN, SYDVKM. CDR3 length equals 16 residues. The CDR3 sequence: CASTYTSAGGGYGYTF. The CDR3 DNA sequence: TGTGCCAGCACCTACACCTCCGCAGGCGGTGGCTATGGCTACACCTTC.

In this sample, this clonotype turned up many times. The gene calls are TRBV27 and TRBJ1-1; D perhaps matches TRBD1 (5 bases). The V and J ends lost 7 bases and 1 base respectively, with 13 bases between them. CDR3 size: 14 residues. Germline loops: CDR1 MNHEY, CDR2 SMNVEV (reference sequence). The CDR3: CASKLQGRNTEAFF. CDR3 sequence (DNA): TGTGCCAGCAAGCTGCAGGGTAGGAACACTGAAGCTTTCTTT.

This clonotype has at least ten counts. The chain is built from TRBV2 and TRBJ2-7; no definite D call. This CDR3 is 11 amino acids long. V dropped 5 bases and J dropped 5 bases, with 7 bases sitting between them. Germline lookup yields CDR1 SNHLY and CDR2 FYNNEI. The CDR3 reads CASSSIDEQYF. The CDR3 DNA follows: TGTGCCAGCAGTTCAATAGACGAGCAGTACTTC. Full variable domain (outside the CDR3, taken from reference TRBV2 and TRBJ2-7): EPEVTQTPSHQVTQMGQEVILRCVPISNHLYFYWYRQILGQKVEFLVSFYNNEISEKSEIFDDQFSVERPDGSNFTLKIRSTKLEDSAMYFCASSSIDEQYFGPGTRLTVT.

Here the CDR3 DNA reads TGTGCCAGCAGAAGACCTAGCGGGGCCGCCTACGAGCAGTACTTC. Protein: CASRRPSGAAYEQYF. The gene calls are TRBV2 and TRBJ2-7; 9 nucleotides agree with TRBD2. The CDR3 extends over 15 amino acids. The V segment lost 6 bases and the J segment 2 bases; nucleotides outside the gene matches: 8. CDR1 is SNHLY, CDR2 FYNNEI, per germline. The entire variable domain, with the rest obtained from reference TRBV2 and TRBJ2-7, is as follows: EPEVTQTPSHQVTQMGQEVILRCVPISNHLYFYWYRQILGQKVEFLVSFYNNEISEKSEIFDDQFSVERPDGSNFTLKIRSTKLEDSAMYFCASRRPSGAAYEQYFGPGTRLTVT.

This clonotype appeared many times. V is TRBV7-2 and J is TRBJ1-2; the match to TRBD1 covers 7 bases. V gave up 5 bases and J gave up 5 bases; unmatched junction bases: 11. Germline V gene sequence: CDR1 SGHTA, CDR2 FQGNSA. This CDR3 has 15 amino acids. The CDR3 nucleotides are TGTGCCAGCAGCCCCCGAGGACAGGCTGGGTATGGCTACACCTTC. Its translation: CASSPRGQAGYGYTF.

This clonotype showed up many times. The chain couples TRBV20-1 to TRBJ2-7, with 10 nucleotides matching TRBD2. The V gene's germline CDR1 is DFQATT and CDR2 SNEGSKA (reference sequence). This CDR3 is built from 15 residues. V lost 6 bases to trimming and J lost 2 bases; unmatched junction nucleotides: 10. The CDR3 reads CSAPNSGTSAYEQYF. CDR3 DNA: TGCAGTGCCCCTAACTCCGGGACTAGCGCCTACGAGCAGTACTTC.

The CDR3 protein is CASTRRGDTGELFF. In nucleotides, the CDR3 is TGTGCCAGCACCAGGAGGGGGGACACCGGGGAGCTGTTTTTT. V gene TRBV6-1 combines with J gene TRBJ2-2; D could derive from TRBD1 or TRBD2 (6 bases each). Deletions cut 7 bases from V and 3 bases from J, with 12 bases between. This CDR3 region has 14 residues. CDR1 and CDR2 (germline): MNHNS, SASEGT.

The sample holds many counts of this clonotype. The genes are TRBV30 and TRBJ1-2; D remains ambiguous. V lost 4 bases to trimming and J lost 7 bases, with 10 bases between them. The CDR3 sequence is 11 residues long. From germline, CDR1 is GTSNPN and CDR2 SVGIG (reference sequence). The DNA for the CDR3 is TGTGCCTGGAATAGAGAGTCTGGCTACACCTTC. This encodes CAWNRESGYTF.

This clonotype was detected many times. The chain recombines TRBV11-2 with TRBJ2-2; the match to TRBD2 covers 10 bases. Germline V gene sequence: CDR1 SGHAT, CDR2 FQNNGV. Germline trimming cut 5 bases from V and 1 base from J; bases unmatched to any gene: 4. The CDR3 sequence is 16 residues long. CDR3 protein: CASSRTSGKNTGELFF. DNA for the CDR3: TGTGCCAGCAGCCGGACTAGCGGAAAGAACACCGGGGAGCTGTTTTTT.

This clonotype came up many times. J is TRBJ1-1 and V is TRBV20-1; possible D gene TRBD1, 6 bases. CDR1 is DFQATT and CDR2 is SNEGSKA in the germline V gene (reference sequence). The V and J ends lost 2 bases and 1 base respectively, with 11 bases between them. This CDR3 spans 14 amino acids. CDR3 loop: CSARNLDRNTEAFF. As DNA, the CDR3 is TGCAGTGCTAGAAATCTGGACAGGAACACTGAAGCTTTCTTT.

This clonotype appeared many times. The chain recombines TRBV11-2 with TRBJ2-7, with 11 bases lining up with TRBD2. J was trimmed by 3 bases and V by 5 bases; bases with no gene match: 6. CDR3 length: 15 amino acids. The germline CDR1 and CDR2 sequences are SGHAT and FQNNGV. CDR3 nucleotides: TGTGCCAGCAGCACCTATAGCGGGAGGGGCTACGAGCAGTACTTC. Its translation: CASSTYSGRGYEQYF.

The table lists this clonotype with many counts. This may come from a read error, since a much larger clone is one base off. The J gene is TRBJ2-5, the V gene TRBV7-6; 11 bases are a match to TRBD2. The CDR3 is 17 residues long. CDR1 and CDR2 (germline): SGHVS, FNYEAQ. This CDR3 is CASSLAGLAAYQEAQYF. For the CDR3, the DNA is TGTGCCAGCAGCTTAGCGGGACTAGCGGCTTACCAAGAGGCCCAGTACTTC.

This clonotype was counted between two and nine times. A much larger clone lies one base from this, so it may be a read error. The chain couples TRBV4-1 to TRBJ2-5; tentatively, D is TRBD2 (6 bases). The CDR3 sequence is 14 residues long. CDR1 is MGHRA and CDR2 is YSYEKL in the germline V gene. V dropped 1 base and J dropped 3 bases, with 9 bases sitting between them. This CDR3 reads CASSQVWEEETQYF. The CDR3 region has the DNA TGCGCCAGCAGCCAAGTCTGGGAGGAAGAGACCCAGTACTTC.

This clonotype came up many times. The rearrangement uses TRBV20-1 and TRBJ2-7; TRBD1 matches at 8 bases. The germline V gene has CDR1 DFQATT and CDR2 SNEGSKA (reference sequence). Losses at the gene ends were 3 bases for V and 0 bases for J; bases not matched to a gene: 4. The CDR3 is made up of 14 amino acids. CDR3 bases: TGCAGTGCTAGCGACAGGGGCCTCTCCTACGAGCAGTACTTC. Protein sequence: CSASDRGLSYEQYF.

This clonotype was found many times. The rearrangement uses TRBV5-1 and TRBJ1-6; the D gene is possibly TRBD1 (5 bases). The CDR3 length is 15 residues. Trimming stripped 0 bases from V and 6 bases from J, with 10 bases between. Germline CDR1 SGHRS, CDR2 YFSETQ. CDR3: CASSLGVGGNSPLHF. The CDR3 bases are TGCGCCAGCAGCTTGGGGGTTGGGGGTAATTCACCCCTCCACTTT.

V is TRBV11-3 and J is TRBJ1-2, with TRBD1 as a possible D gene (6 bases). V lost 0 bases, J lost 8 bases, and 16 bases lay in between. From germline, CDR1 is SGHNT and CDR2 YENEEA. CDR3 length equals 15 residues. In nucleotides, the CDR3 is TGTGCCAGCAGCTTAGACGTCCGGGGGCTAGACGGCTACACCTTC. Translating gives CASSLDVRGLDGYTF.

This clonotype was detected ten times or more. V and J are TRBV2 and TRBJ2-7; D is perhaps TRBD1 or TRBD2 (7 bases each). V was shortened by 10 bases and J by 0 bases, with 16 bases between the two germline ends. From germline, CDR1 is SNHLY and CDR2 FYNNEI. The CDR3 length is 14 residues. The CDR3 here is CATRGGPSSYEQYF. The CDR3, as DNA: TGTGCCACCAGGGGGGGCCCGAGCTCCTACGAGCAGTACTTC.

This clonotype has ten or more counts. J is TRBJ2-7 and V is TRBV6-2 or TRBV6-3; 9 nucleotides line up with TRBD1. CDR3 length equals 13 residues. V was clipped by 8 bases and J by 4 bases; unmatched bases: 6. Germline V gene data show CDR1 as MNHEY and CDR2 as SVGEGT. The CDR3 loop is CASRGQGGYEQYF. As DNA, the CDR3 is TGTGCCAGCCGGGGACAGGGCGGATACGAGCAGTACTTC.

There are a few counts of this clonotype. The chain couples TRBV4-1 to TRBJ2-5; 7 bases line up with TRBD2. Losses at the gene ends were 2 bases for V and 3 bases for J; bases not matched to a gene: 12. Germline V lookup: CDR1 MGHRA, CDR2 YSYEKL. The CDR3 is 17 amino acids. In nucleotides, the CDR3 is TGCGCCAGCAGCCAAATCGGAGAAGCGGGATCAAAAGAGACCCAGTACTTC. Encoded protein: CASSQIGEAGSKETQYF.

This clonotype was found many times. V gene TRBV7-3 combines with J gene TRBJ1-1; perhaps TRBD1 as D (5 bases). The V gene lost 6 bases and the J gene lost 8 bases, with 16 bases spanning the gap. Germline V gene lookup returns CDR1 SGHTA and CDR2 FQGTGA. The CDR3 is 13 residues long. The CDR3 is CASSPDSRTEAFF. CDR3 DNA: TGTGCCAGCAGTCCCGACAGCCGAACCGAAGCTTTCTTT.